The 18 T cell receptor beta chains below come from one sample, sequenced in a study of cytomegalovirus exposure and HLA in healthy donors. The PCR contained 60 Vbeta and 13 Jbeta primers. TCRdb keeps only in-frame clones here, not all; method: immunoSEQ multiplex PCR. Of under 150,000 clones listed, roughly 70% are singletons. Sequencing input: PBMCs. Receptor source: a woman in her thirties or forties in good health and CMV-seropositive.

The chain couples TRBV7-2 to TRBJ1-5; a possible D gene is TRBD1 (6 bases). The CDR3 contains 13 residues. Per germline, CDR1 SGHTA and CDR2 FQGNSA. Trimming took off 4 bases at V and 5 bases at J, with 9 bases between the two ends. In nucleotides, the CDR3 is TGTGCCAGCAGCTCGGACAGACATCAGCCCCAGCATTTT. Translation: CASSSDRHQPQHF.

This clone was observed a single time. CDR3 DNA sequence: TGTGCCAACTCCAGGGGCACTAATGAAAAACTGTTTTTT. Protein product: CANSRGTNEKLFF. The chain uses TRBV2 and TRBJ1-4, with a weak D call TRBD1 (6 bases). The CDR3 runs to 13 residues. Germline V gene sequence: CDR1 SNHLY, CDR2 FYNNEI. V lost 10 bases to trimming and J lost 2 bases, with 11 bases between them.

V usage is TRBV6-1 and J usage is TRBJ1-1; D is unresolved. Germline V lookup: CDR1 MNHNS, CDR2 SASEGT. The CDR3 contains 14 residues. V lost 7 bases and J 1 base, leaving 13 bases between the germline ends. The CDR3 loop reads CASTPRAGNTEAFF. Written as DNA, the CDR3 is TGTGCCAGCACCCCGAGGGCGGGGAACACTGAAGCTTTCTTT.

This CDR3 is CASSLRSGAETQYF. The CDR3 DNA follows: TGTGCCAGCAGCTTAAGAAGCGGGGCAGAGACCCAGTACTTC. J is TRBJ2-5 and V is TRBV7-2; 7 nucleotides line up with TRBD2. J was trimmed by 4 bases and V by 2 bases; bases with no gene match: 4. The CDR3 is 14 residues long. Germline V gene sequence: CDR1 SGHTA, CDR2 FQGNSA.

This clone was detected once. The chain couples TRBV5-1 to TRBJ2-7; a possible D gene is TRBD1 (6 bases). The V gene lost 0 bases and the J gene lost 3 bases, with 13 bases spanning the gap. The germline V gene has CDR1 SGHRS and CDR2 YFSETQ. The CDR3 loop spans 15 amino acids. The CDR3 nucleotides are TGCGCCAGCAGCTTGGCCTCGGACAGCCACTACGAGCAGTACTTC. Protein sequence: CASSLASDSHYEQYF.

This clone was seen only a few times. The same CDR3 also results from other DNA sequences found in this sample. The chain's CDR3 is CSGGQGNGYTF. CDR3 coding DNA: TGCAGTGGGGGACAGGGGAACGGCTACACCTTC. The V gene is TRBV20-1, the J gene TRBJ1-2; TRBD1 aligns across 10 bases. Looked up from germline, CDR1 is DFQATT and CDR2 is SNEGSKA (reference sequence). Losses at the gene ends were 7 bases for V and 8 bases for J; bases not matched to a gene: 4. The CDR3 runs to 11 residues.

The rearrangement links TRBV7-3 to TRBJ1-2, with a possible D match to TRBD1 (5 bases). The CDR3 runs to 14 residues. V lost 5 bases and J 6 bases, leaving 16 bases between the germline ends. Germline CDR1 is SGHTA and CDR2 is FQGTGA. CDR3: CASSPLPGGNGYTF. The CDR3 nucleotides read TGTGCCAGCAGCCCCCTCCCGGGGGGGAATGGCTACACCTTC.

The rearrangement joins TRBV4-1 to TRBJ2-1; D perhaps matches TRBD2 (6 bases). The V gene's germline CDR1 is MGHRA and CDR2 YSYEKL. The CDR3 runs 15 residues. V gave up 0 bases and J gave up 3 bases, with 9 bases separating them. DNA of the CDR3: TGCGCCAGCAGCCAAGACCCTAGCGACTACAATGAGCAGTTCTTC. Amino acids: CASSQDPSDYNEQFF.

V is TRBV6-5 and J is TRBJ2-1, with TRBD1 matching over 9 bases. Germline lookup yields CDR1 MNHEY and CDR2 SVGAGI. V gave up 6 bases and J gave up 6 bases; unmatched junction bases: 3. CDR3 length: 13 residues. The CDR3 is CASRDRGRNEQFF. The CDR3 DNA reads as TGTGCCAGCAGGGACAGGGGCCGCAATGAGCAGTTCTTC.

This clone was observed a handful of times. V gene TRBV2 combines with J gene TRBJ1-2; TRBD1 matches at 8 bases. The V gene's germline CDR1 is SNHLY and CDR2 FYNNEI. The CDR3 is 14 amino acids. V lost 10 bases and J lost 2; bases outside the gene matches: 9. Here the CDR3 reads CATLKTGVNYGYTF. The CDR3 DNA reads TGTGCCACTCTTAAGACAGGGGTAAACTATGGCTACACCTTC.

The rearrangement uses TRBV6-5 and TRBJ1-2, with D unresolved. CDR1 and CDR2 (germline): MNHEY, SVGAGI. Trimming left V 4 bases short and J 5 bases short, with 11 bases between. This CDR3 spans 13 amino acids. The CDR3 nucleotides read TGTGCCAGCAGTTTGCGGGAGAGGTATGGCTACACCTTC. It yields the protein CASSLRERYGYTF.

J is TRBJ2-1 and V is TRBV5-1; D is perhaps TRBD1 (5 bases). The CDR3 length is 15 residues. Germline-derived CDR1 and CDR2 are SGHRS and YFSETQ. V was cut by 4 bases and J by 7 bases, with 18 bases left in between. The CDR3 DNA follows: TGCGCCAGCAGCCCCTGGCAGACAGCTCAAAATGAGCAGTTCTTC. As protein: CASSPWQTAQNEQFF.

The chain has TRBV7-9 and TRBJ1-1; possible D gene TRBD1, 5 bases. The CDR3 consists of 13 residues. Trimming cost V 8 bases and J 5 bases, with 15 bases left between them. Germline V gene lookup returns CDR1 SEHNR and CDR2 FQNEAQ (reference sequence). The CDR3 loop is CASYGGGVTEAFF. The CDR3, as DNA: TGTGCCAGCTACGGGGGAGGGGTAACTGAAGCTTTCTTT.

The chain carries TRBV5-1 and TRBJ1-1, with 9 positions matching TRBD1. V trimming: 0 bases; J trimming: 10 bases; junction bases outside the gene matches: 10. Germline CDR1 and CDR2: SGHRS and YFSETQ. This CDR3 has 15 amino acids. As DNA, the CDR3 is TGCGCCAGCAGCTTGGCCGTGGGACAGGGTACGGGAGCTTTCTTT. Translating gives CASSLAVGQGTGAFF. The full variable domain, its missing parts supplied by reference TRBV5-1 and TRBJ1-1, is KAGVTQTPRYLIKTRGQQVTLSCSPISGHRSVSWYQQTPGQGLQFLFEYFSETQRNKGNFPGRFSGRQFSNSRSEMNVSTLELGDSALYLCASSLAVGQGTGAFFGQGTRLTVV.

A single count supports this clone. The CDR3 DNA follows: TGTGCCAGCTCACCACCCGGAAGTCGGGACTCCGAGCAGTACTTC. As protein: CASSPPGSRDSEQYF. The chain uses TRBV18 and TRBJ2-7; the D gene is possibly TRBD2 (6 bases). The CDR3 has 15 amino acids. The V and J ends lost 0 bases and 6 bases respectively, with 15 bases between them. Germline assignment: CDR1 KGHSH and CDR2 LQKENI. Filled out from reference TRBV18 and TRBJ2-7, the complete variable domain reads NAGVMQNPRHLVRRRGQEARLRCSPMKGHSHVYWYRQLPEEGLKFMVYLQKENIIDESGMPKERFSAEFPKEGPSILRIQQVVRGDSAAYFCASSPPGSRDSEQYFGPGTRLTVT.

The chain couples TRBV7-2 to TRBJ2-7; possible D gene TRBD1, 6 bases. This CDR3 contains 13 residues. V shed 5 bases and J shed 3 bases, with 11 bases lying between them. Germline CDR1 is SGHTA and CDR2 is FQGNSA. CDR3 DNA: TGTGCCAGCAGCGATACAGGGAACTACGAGCAGTACTTC. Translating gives CASSDTGNYEQYF.

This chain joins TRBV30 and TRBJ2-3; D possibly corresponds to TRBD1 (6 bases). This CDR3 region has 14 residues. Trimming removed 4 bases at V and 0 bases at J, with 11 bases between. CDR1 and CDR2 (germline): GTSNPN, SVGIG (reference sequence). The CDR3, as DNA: TGTGCCTGGAAAGGAAGGGGGAGCACAGATACGCAGTATTTT. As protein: CAWKGRGSTDTQYF. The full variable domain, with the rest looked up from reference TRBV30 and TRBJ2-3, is SQTIHQWPATLVQPVGSPLSLECTVEGTSNPNLYWYRQAAGRGLQLLFYSVGIGQISSEVPQNLSASRPQDRQFILSSKKLLLSDSGFYLCAWKGRGSTDTQYFGPGTRLTVL.

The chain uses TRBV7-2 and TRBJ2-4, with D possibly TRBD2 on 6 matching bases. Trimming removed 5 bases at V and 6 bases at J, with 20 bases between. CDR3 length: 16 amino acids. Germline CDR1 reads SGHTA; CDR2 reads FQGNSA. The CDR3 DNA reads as TGTGCCAGCAGCCGTGGGACGGAAAAGGGACTAAACATTCAGTACTTC. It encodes CASSRGTEKGLNIQYF.